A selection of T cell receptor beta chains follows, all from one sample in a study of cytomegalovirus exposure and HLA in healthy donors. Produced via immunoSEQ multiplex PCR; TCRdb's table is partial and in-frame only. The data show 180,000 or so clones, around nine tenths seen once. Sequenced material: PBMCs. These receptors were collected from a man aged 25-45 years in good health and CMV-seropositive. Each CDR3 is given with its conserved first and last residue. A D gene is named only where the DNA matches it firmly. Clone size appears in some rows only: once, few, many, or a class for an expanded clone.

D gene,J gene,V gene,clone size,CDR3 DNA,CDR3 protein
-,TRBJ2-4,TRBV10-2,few,TGCGCCAGTGGAGAGGGGCTCCCAGCCAAAAACATTCAGTACTTC,CASGEGLPAKNIQYF
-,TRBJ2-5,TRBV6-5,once,TGTGCCAGCAGTTACTCAACAGAAATACAAGAGACCCAGTACTTC,CASSYSTEIQETQYF
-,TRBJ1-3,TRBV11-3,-,TGTGCCAGCAGCTTGGAGGCCGGAAACACCATATATTTT,CASSLEAGNTIYF
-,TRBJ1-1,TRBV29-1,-,TGCAGCGTTGCGACAGGTGGGAACACTGAAGCTTTCTTT,CSVATGGNTEAFF
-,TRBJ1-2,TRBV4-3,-,TGCGCCAGCAGCCAATTCAGCTTCTATGGCTACACCTTC,CASSQFSFYGYTF
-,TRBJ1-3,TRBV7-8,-,TGTGCCAGCAGCTTATGGGCTACTGCGGGAAACACCATATATTTT,CASSLWATAGNTIYF
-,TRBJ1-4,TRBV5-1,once,TGCGCCAGCAGCTTGGCAGGGGACGATGAAAAACTGTTTTTT,CASSLAGDDEKLFF
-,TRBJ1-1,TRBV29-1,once,TGCAGCGTTGGCTCGGCAGACATGAACACTGAAGCTTTCTTT,CSVGSADMNTEAFF
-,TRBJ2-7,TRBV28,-,TGTGCCAGCAGTTTCACGTTCCCTCCCTACGAGCAGTACTTC,CASSFTFPPYEQYF
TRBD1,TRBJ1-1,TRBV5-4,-,TGTGCCAGCCTTAGGACCCGACAGGGCGGGAACACTGAAGCTTTCTTT,CASLRTRQGGNTEAFF
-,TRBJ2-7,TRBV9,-,TGTGCCAGCAGCCCAGACACGGGGGGCAACTACGAGCAGTACTTC,CASSPDTGGNYEQYF
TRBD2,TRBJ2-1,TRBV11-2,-,TGTGCCAGCAGCCCTCTCTCCCCCCGGGGGGTTAATGAGCAGTTCTTC,CASSPLSPRGVNEQFF
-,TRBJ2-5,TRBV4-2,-,TGTGCCAGCAGCCAAGCGGCCGGTAGAGGGCAAGAGACCCAGTACTTC,CASSQAAGRGQETQYF
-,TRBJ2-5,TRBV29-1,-,TGCAGCGTTGTACAGTCTGAGACCCAGTACTTC,CSVVQSETQYF
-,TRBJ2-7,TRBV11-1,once,TGTGCCAGCTGCCGCATGGCCTCAGGCGAGCAGTACTTC,CASCRMASGEQYF
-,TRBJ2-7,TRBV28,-,TGTGCCAGCAGTCCCACCTGGCCCGGTTACGAGCAGTACTTC,CASSPTWPGYEQYF
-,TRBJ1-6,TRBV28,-,TGTGCCAGCAGTCCCTCGGGAACGGGGAATTATAATTCACCCCTCCACTTT,CASSPSGTGNYNSPLHF
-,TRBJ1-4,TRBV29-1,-,TGCAGCGTCAACGGGGGGGGTACTAATGAAAAACTGTTTTTT,CSVNGGGTNEKLFF
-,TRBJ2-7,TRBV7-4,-,TGTGCCAGCAGCCCACTAGGCTTTGAGAGCTCCTACGAGCAGTACTTC,CASSPLGFESSYEQYF
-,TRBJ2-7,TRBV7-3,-,TGTGCCAGCAGCTTAACGGGGGCAGGAACCTACGAGCAGTACTTC,CASSLTGAGTYEQYF
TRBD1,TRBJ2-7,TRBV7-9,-,TGTGCCAGCAGCTACCGGGACAGGGGGATCTACGAGCAGTACTTC,CASSYRDRGIYEQYF
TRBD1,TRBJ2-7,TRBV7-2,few,TGTGCCAGCAGCCGAGAGGTGGGTGGACAGGGACGTTTGGGGGAGCAGTACTTC,CASSREVGGQGRLGEQYF
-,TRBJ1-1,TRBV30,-,TGTGCCTGGAGCCTCGCAGTGGGGCAGAACACTGAAGCTTTCTTT,CAWSLAVGQNTEAFF
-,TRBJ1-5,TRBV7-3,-,TGTGCCAGCAGCTCCAGGGAGCCCCAGCATTTT,CASSSREPQHF
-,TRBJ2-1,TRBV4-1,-,TGCGCCAGCAGCCAAGATACGGGATTTGACAATGAGCAGTTCTTC,CASSQDTGFDNEQFF
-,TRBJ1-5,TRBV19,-,TGTGCCAGTAGTATAGCCCTCAATCAGCCCCAGCATTTT,CASSIALNQPQHF
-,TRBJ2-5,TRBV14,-,TGTGCCAGCAGCCCCTCCCATGCGGGGAGAGGGGAGACCCAGTACTTC,CASSPSHAGRGETQYF
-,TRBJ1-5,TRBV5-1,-,TGCGCCAGCTCTTCAGGAGGGCAGCAGCCCCAGCATTTT,CASSSGGQQPQHF
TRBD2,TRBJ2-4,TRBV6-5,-,TGTGCCAGCAGTTGGCGGGGGGAACTAGCCAAAAACATTCAGTACTTC,CASSWRGELAKNIQYF
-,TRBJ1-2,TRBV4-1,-,TGCGCCAGCAGCCAAGCGGGTGTAGGCTATGGCTACACCTTC,CASSQAGVGYGYTF
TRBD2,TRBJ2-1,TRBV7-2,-,TGTGCCAGCAGCTTACGGGGAGGGCGCAGGAATGAGCAGTTCTTC,CASSLRGGRRNEQFF
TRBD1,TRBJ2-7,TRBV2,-,TGTGCCAGCAGTCCCGGGACAGGGAGCTCCTACGAGCAGTACTTC,CASSPGTGSSYEQYF
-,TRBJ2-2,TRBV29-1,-,TGCAGCGTTGAACCCGGGACGGGCCGAACCGGGGAGCTGTTTTTT,CSVEPGTGRTGELFF
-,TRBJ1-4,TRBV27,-,TGTGCCAGCAGAACTTTCCTCAGGGCAACTAATGAAAAACTGTTTTTT,CASRTFLRATNEKLFF
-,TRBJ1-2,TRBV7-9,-,TGTGCCAGCAGCCGTGACGCTCTCTATGGCTACACCTTC,CASSRDALYGYTF
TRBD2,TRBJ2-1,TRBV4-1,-,TGCGCCAGCAGCCAAGGAGGTAGCGGGGGTTACAATGAGCAGTTCTTC,CASSQGGSGGYNEQFF
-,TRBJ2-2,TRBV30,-,TGTGCCTGGACCCGACAGCCCACCGGGGAGCTGTTTTTT,CAWTRQPTGELFF